A single sample is the source of the 15 T cell receptor beta chains below, sequenced in a study of T cells in Graves' hyperthyroidism and ophthalmopathy. Researchers took RNA transcripts and amplified the TCR beta CDR3 regions from them. First-round RT-PCR of the TCR CDR3 relied on the HTBI primer set. TCRdb ran MiXCR on the multiplex PCR reads and lists one entry per CDR3 protein. The data contain about 380,000 distinct CDR3 sequences, under 20% of them singletons. Sample: blood. Every receptor here comes from a man between 18 and 35 years old with Graves' ophthalmopathy.

This clonotype was detected many times. The chain employs TRBV28 and TRBJ1-2; D gene uncertain. The ends were cut back, 1 base at V and 2 bases at J, with 8 bases in the middle. Germline CDR1 and CDR2: MDHEN and SYDVKM. The CDR3 is made up of 14 amino acids. CDR3 protein: CASSLSQRNYGYTF. CDR3 DNA sequence: TGTGCCAGCAGTTTATCTCAGCGGAACTATGGCTACACCTTC.

This clonotype was recorded at least ten times. This chain connects TRBV7-2 to TRBJ1-1, with no clear D. Germline CDR1 and CDR2: SGHTA and FQGNSA. V shed 5 bases and J shed 3 bases, with 13 bases lying between them. The CDR3 spans 14 residues. The CDR3 here is CASSLSDGYTEAFF. In DNA, the CDR3 is TGTGCCAGCAGCCTTTCGGACGGCTACACTGAAGCTTTCTTT.

This chain joins TRBV7-9 and TRBJ2-7, with D possibly TRBD1 on 6 matching bases. CDR3 length: 15 amino acids. Trimming removed 6 bases at V and 0 bases at J, with 15 bases between. Germline V gene lookup returns CDR1 SEHNR and CDR2 FQNEAQ (reference sequence). DNA of the CDR3: TGTGCCAGCAGACCAGCTCAGGGGAGCTCCTACGAGCAGTACTTC. It specifies CASRPAQGSSYEQYF. Looking up the rest from reference TRBV7-9 and TRBJ2-7 gives the full variable domain: DTGVSQNPRHKITKRGQNVTFRCDPISEHNRLYWYRQTLGQGPEFLTYFQNEAQLEKSRLLSDRFSAERPKGSFSTLEIQRTEQGDSAMYLCASRPAQGSSYEQYFGPGTRLTVT.

This clonotype showed up many times. This chain joins TRBV7-3 and TRBJ2-7; TRBD2 is a possible D gene (5 bases). V gave up 3 bases and J gave up 1 base, with 16 bases separating them. The CDR3 spans 16 residues. From germline, CDR1 is SGHTA and CDR2 FQGTGA. The CDR3 loop reads CASSLPVGLPSYEQYF. CDR3 nucleotides: TGTGCCAGCAGCTTGCCCGTTGGACTGCCTTCCTACGAGCAGTACTTC.

This chain uses TRBV20-1 with TRBJ2-7; the D gene is possibly TRBD2 (5 bases). Germline loops: CDR1 DFQATT, CDR2 SNEGSKA (reference sequence). This CDR3 is built from 13 residues. With 0 bases removed from V and 0 bases from J, the gap between germline ends came to 6 bases. The CDR3: CSAREAVSYEQYF. The DNA of the CDR3 is TGCAGTGCTAGAGAAGCGGTCTCCTACGAGCAGTACTTC.

The V gene is TRBV20-1, the J gene TRBJ1-4, with 8 positions matching TRBD1. This CDR3 region has 13 residues. CDR1 and CDR2 from the germline V gene are DFQATT and SNEGSKA (reference sequence). The CDR3 spells CSGQGGTNEKLFF. The CDR3 bases are TGCAGCGGACAGGGCGGGACTAATGAAAAACTGTTTTTT.

J is TRBJ2-3 and V is TRBV19, with D perhaps TRBD2 (5 bases). V gave up 5 bases and J gave up 1 base, with 19 bases separating them. Germline V gene lookup returns CDR1 LNHDA and CDR2 SQIVND (reference sequence). The CDR3 consists of 17 residues. The CDR3 reads CASSGAVASRGTDTQYF. The DNA of the CDR3 is TGTGCCAGTAGTGGAGCCGTGGCCTCGAGGGGCACAGATACGCAGTATTTT.

This clonotype has a handful of counts. The V call is TRBV20-1, the J call TRBJ1-4; D is undetermined. V lost 1 base and J 5 bases, leaving 5 bases between the germline ends. This CDR3 contains 12 residues. Germline CDR1 and CDR2: DFQATT and SNEGSKA (reference sequence). In DNA, the CDR3 is TGCAGTGCTAGAGGCTCGAATGAAAAACTGTTTTTT. Its translation is CSARGSNEKLFF.

A few counts support this clonotype. This chain uses TRBV20-1 with TRBJ1-1, with a tentative D call TRBD1 (6 bases). The CDR3 covers 13 residues. Germline V gene data show CDR1 as DFQATT and CDR2 as SNEGSKA (reference sequence). V was shortened by 4 bases and J by 5 bases, with 14 bases between the two germline ends. The CDR3 DNA reads TGCAGTGCTACTTCAGGGGCCCCTACTGAAGCTTTCTTT. It translates to CSATSGAPTEAFF.

This clonotype was seen ten or more times. This sequence joins TRBV12-3 or TRBV12-4 and TRBJ1-4, with D possibly TRBD1 on 5 matching bases. Between the trimmed V and J ends, which lost 4 bases and 2 bases, there was a span of 17 bases. The length of the CDR3 is 17 residues. The CDR3 spells CASSSTGAYGTNEKLFF. CDR3 nucleotide sequence: TGTGCCAGCAGTTCCACAGGAGCATATGGTACTAATGAAAAACTGTTTTTT.

This clonotype was found a few times. The genes are TRBV6-1 and TRBJ2-2; TRBD1 aligns across 7 bases. V was clipped by 6 bases and J by 0 bases; unmatched bases: 1. There are 14 residues in the CDR3. Germline V gives CDR1 MNHNS, CDR2 SASEGT. CDR3 loop: CASRTGSNTGELFF. The DNA for the CDR3 is TGTGCCAGCAGGACAGGGTCGAACACCGGGGAGCTGTTTTTT.

This clonotype occurred a few times. V gene TRBV15 combines with J gene TRBJ2-5, with TRBD1 identical over 8 bases. Germline V gene sequence: CDR1 LNHNV, CDR2 YYDKDF (reference sequence). The junction had 9 bases not matched to a gene; V was cut back by 6 bases and J by 3 bases. This CDR3 region has 15 residues. The CDR3 region is CATRDPGQEEETQYF. The DNA for the CDR3 is TGTGCCACCAGAGACCCGGGACAGGAAGAAGAGACCCAGTACTTC.

The CDR3 DNA is TGCAGTGCTAGAGCAACACGACTAGCGGGGACAAATTGGTCCCAGTACTTC. Protein: CSARATRLAGTNWSQYF. The chain links TRBV20-1 to TRBJ2-5, with 11 bases matching TRBD2. CDR1 is DFQATT and CDR2 is SNEGSKA in the germline V gene (reference sequence). The CDR3 is 17 residues long. J gave up 9 bases and V 1 base, and 16 bases lay outside the gene matches.

Regarding this clonotype: Germline and junction disagree at one end, which may indicate a read error. V is TRBV7-9 and J is TRBJ1-1; TRBD1 matches 11 bases. Germline CDR1 reads SEHNR; CDR2 reads FQNEAQ (reference sequence). The CDR3 runs 17 residues. The CDR3 coding sequence is TGCGCCAGCAGCCTTCCCGGACAGGGGGCTCCTAACACTGAAGCTTTCTTT. This gives the protein CASSLPGQGAPNTEAFF.

This clonotype was detected ten times or more. CDR3 sequence (DNA): TGTGCCAGCAGACCGGACGGTATGAACACCGGGGAGCTGTTTTTT. Protein sequence: CASRPDGMNTGELFF. The chain combines TRBV7-9 with TRBJ2-2; no clear D gene. Germline CDR1 and CDR2: SEHNR and FQNEAQ (reference sequence). The CDR3 extends over 15 amino acids. Trimming shortened V by 6 bases and J by 1 base, and 12 bases separated the two germline ends.